The clone carrying this TCR beta chain was observed a handful of times. Its antigen is not identified. CDR1 is SGDLS and CDR2 is YYNGEE in the germline V gene. The ends were cut back, 5 bases at V and 3 bases at J, with 15 bases in the middle. The CDR3 is 15 residues long. The data belong to a study of post-analysis software for immune sequencing data. Points from the study as a whole: In patients, five or six TRBV segments were more frequent than in controls, with TRBV5-6, TRBV5-1 and TRBV20-1 among them.

Presence of unique molecular identifiers characterized the TCR beta cDNA libraries. TCRdb fed the PCR reads into MiXCR, producing one record per CDR3 protein. Among a few hundred thousand distinct CDR3 sequences, over 35% were seen once, and the ten largest hold over 10%. The chain couples TRBV9 to TRBJ2-4; a weak D match, TRBD2 (7 bases). Material for sequencing was blood. The TCR was taken from a girl under 18 with multiple sclerosis. The CDR3 DNA reads as TGTGCCAGCAGTCTCGGGGGGCTTGACAAAAACATTCAGTACTTC. Translated, it gives CASSLGGLDKNIQYF.